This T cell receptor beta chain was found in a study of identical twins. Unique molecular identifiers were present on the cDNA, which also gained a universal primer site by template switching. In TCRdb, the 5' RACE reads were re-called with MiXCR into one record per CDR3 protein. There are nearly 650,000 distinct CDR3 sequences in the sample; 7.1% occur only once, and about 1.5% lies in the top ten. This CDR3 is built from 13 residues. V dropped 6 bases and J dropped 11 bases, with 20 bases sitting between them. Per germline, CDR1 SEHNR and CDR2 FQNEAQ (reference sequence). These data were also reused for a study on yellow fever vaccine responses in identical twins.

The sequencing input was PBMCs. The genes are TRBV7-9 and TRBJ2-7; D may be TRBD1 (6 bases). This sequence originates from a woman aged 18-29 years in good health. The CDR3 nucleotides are TGTGCCAGCAGTTTTCCCGGGACACCCGTGGAGTACTTC. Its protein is CASSFPGTPVEYF.